This TCR beta chain was found in a study of beta chain features in type 1 diabetes. Regarding the study as a whole: Patients' naive, central memory and regulatory TCRB repertoires appeared more alike than those of healthy donors. Shorter templates might be favored by PCR, equally in patients and controls.

To note about this clone: What it binds is not known.

Germline V gives CDR1 SNHLY, CDR2 FYNNEI. The CDR3 consists of 18 residues. V dropped 7 bases and J dropped 3 bases, with 26 bases sitting between them. Sorting that relied on CD45RO/CCR7/CD25/CD127/CD95/CD27 yielded CD4+ naive, central memory, regulatory and stem cell-like memory cells. As every portion of the isolated RNA was reverse transcribed, the sequencing read expressed TCRB transcripts. Clones were read by immunoSEQ multiplex PCR, and TCRdb kept only the in-frame ones, dropping some. The profile covers about 360,000 clones, with around 12% appearing a single time and around 0.02% taken by the ten largest.

The V gene is TRBV2, the J gene TRBJ2-3; D possibly corresponds to TRBD1 (5 bases). This TCR derives from a man aged 18 to 29 in good health. The sequenced material came from naive CD4+ T cells from blood. CDR3 residues: CASKFWVAQGRETDTQYF. The CDR3 bases are TGTGCCAGCAAGTTCTGGGTGGCTCAGGGCAGAGAAACAGATACGCAGTATTTT.